This T cell receptor (beta chain) was profiled in a study of neurological immune-mediated disorders. Per germline, CDR1 SGHRS and CDR2 YFSETQ. The CDR3 totals 14 residues. With V trimmed by 4 bases and J by 3 bases, 7 bases remained unmatched. This clonotype has ten or more counts. The time point was: technical triplicate 1. Unsorted libraries came from 2 million PBMCs stored at -80 °C. Each TCR transcript was tagged with a 10-nucleotide random UMI during 5'RACE. TCRdb ran MiXCR on the 5' RACE reads and lists one entry per CDR3 protein. Here the sample spans about 38,000 distinct CDR3 sequences, 11% being singletons.

The specimen was PBMCs. The V and J genes are TRBV5-1 and TRBJ2-7; TRBD2 aligns across 7 bases. This clonotype originated in a man in his sixties with HTLV-1-associated myelopathy (HAM/TSP). CDR3 nucleotides: TGCGCCAGCAGCCTGGCGGGAGCAAACTACGAGCAGTACTTC. Its translation: CASSLAGANYEQYF.